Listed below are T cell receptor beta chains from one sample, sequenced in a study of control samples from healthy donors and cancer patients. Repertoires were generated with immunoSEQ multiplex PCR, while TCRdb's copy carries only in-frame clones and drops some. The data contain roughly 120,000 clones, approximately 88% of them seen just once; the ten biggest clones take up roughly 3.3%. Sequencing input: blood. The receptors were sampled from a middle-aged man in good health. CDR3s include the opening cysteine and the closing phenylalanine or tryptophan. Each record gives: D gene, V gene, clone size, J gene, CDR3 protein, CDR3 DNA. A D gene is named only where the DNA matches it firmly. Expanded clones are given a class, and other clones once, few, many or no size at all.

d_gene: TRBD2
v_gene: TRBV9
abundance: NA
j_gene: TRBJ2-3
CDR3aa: CASSTSGGAGDTQYF
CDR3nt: TGTGCCAGCAGCACAAGCGGGGGGGCCGGGGATACGCAGTATTTT

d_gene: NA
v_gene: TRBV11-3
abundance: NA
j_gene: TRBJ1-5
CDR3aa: CAPRQPQHF
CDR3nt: TGTGCCCCCCGTCAGCCCCAGCATTTT

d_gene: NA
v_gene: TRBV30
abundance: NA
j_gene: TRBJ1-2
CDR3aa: CAWSLGDGAARGYTF
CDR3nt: TGTGCCTGGAGTCTGGGGGACGGCGCAGCGAGGGGCTACACCTTC

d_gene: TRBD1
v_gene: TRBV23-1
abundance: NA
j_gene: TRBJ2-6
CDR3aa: CASSQSRDRALSGANVLTF
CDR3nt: TGCGCCAGCAGTCAATCGCGGGACAGGGCTCTCTCTGGGGCCAACGTCCTGACTTTC

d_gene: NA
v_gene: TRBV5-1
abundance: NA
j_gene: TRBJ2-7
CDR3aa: CASSLEGLASYEQYF
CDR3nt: TGCGCCAGCAGCTTGGAAGGGCTAGCGTCCTACGAGCAGTACTTC

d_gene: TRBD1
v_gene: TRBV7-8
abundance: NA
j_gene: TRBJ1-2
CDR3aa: CASSPQGQRILGFIGYTF
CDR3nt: TGTGCCAGCAGCCCCCAGGGACAGAGAATCTTAGGGTTTATTGGCTACACCTTC

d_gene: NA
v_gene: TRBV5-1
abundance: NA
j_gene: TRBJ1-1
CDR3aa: CASSLAAGVDTEAFF
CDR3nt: TGCGCCAGCAGCTTGGCGGCAGGGGTGGACACTGAAGCTTTCTTT

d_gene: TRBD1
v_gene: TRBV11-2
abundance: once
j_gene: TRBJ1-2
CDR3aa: CASSLRAPGQAANYGYTF
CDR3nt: TGTGCCAGCAGCCTCAGGGCCCCGGGACAGGCTGCTAACTATGGCTACACCTTC

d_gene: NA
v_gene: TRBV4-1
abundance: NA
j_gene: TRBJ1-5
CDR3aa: CASSQDRFSNQPQHF
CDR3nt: TGCGCCAGCAGCCAAGACAGGTTTAGCAATCAGCCCCAGCATTTT

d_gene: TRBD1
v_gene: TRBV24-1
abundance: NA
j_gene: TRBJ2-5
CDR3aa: CATSGTLGQGGQETQYF
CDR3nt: TGTGCCACCAGTGGAACCCTGGGACAGGGGGGTCAAGAGACCCAGTACTTC

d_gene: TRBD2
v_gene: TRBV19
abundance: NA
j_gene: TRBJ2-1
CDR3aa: CASSTSGGAYNEQFF
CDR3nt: TGTGCCAGTAGTACCAGCGGGGGGGCCTACAATGAGCAGTTCTTC

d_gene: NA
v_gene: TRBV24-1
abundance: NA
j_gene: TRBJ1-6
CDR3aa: CATAKAGNSPLHF
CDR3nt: TGTGCCACCGCAAAGGCAGGGAATTCACCCCTCCACTTT

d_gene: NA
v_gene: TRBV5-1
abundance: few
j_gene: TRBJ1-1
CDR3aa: CASSLGDLPNTEAFF
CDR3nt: TGCGCCAGCAGCTTAGGGGACTTACCGAACACTGAAGCTTTCTTT

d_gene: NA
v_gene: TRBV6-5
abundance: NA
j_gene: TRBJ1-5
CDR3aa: CASTESGRDQPQHF
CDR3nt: TGTGCCAGCACCGAGTCGGGGAGGGATCAGCCCCAGCATTTT

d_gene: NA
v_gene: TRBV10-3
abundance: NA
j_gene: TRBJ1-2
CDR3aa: CAISEGTRNYGYTF
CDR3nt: TGTGCCATCAGTGAGGGAACACGGAACTATGGCTACACCTTC

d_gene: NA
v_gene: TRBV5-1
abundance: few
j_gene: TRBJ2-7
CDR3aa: CASSPAGASYEQYF
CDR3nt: TGCGCCAGCAGCCCCGCGGGGGCAAGCTACGAGCAGTACTTC

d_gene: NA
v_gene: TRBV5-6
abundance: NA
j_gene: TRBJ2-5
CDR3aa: CASSLEWVQETQYF
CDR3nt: TGTGCCAGCAGCTTGGAGTGGGTCCAAGAGACCCAGTACTTC

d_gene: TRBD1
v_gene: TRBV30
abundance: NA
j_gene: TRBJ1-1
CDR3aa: CAWSRGGPEAFF
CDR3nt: TGTGCCTGGAGTAGAGGGGGCCCCGAAGCTTTCTTT

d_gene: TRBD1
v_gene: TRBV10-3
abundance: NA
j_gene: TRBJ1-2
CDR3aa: CAISGDGTGSRGYTF
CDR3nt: TGTGCCATCAGTGGAGACGGGACAGGGAGTAGGGGCTACACCTTC

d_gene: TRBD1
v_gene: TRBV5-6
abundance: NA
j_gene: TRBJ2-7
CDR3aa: CASSIRGLWYEQYF
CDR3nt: TGTGCCAGCAGTATTAGGGGGCTGTGGTACGAGCAGTACTTC

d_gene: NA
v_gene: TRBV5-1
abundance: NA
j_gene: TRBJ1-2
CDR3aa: CASNPAGQENYGYTF
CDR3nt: TGCGCCAGCAACCCCGCCGGTCAGGAAAACTATGGCTACACCTTC

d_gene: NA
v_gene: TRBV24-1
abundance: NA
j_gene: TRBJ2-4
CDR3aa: CATSPGNLGDKNIQYF
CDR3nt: TGTGCCACCAGTCCGGGCAACCTGGGGGACAAAAACATTCAGTACTTC

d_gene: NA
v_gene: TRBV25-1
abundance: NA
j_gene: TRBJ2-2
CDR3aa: CASSDEGPNTGELFF
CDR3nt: TGTGCCAGCAGTGACGAGGGACCGAACACCGGGGAGCTGTTTTTT

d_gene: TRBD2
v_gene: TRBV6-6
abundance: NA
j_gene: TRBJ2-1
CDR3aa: CASRDSGGAYNEQFF
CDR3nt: TGTGCCAGCAGGGACAGCGGGGGGGCCTACAATGAGCAGTTCTTC

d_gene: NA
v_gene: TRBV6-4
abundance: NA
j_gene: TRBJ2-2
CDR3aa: CASSENPGRGELFF
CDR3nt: TGTGCCAGCAGTGAGAATCCAGGGCGCGGGGAGCTGTTTTTT

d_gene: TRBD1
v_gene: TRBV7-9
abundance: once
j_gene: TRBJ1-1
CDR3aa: CASSAGQGEGEAFF
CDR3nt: TGTGCCAGCAGCGCGGGACAGGGAGAGGGTGAAGCTTTCTTT

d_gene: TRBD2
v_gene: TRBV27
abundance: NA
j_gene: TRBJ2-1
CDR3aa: CASSPIPFIRAAGGPGEQFF
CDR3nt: TGTGCCAGCAGTCCCATTCCCTTTATTCGAGCGGCGGGGGGGCCTGGTGAGCAGTTCTTC

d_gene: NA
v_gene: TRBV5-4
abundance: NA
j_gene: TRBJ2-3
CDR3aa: CASSKGTDTQYF
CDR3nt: TGTGCCAGCAGTAAGGGCACAGATACGCAGTATTTT

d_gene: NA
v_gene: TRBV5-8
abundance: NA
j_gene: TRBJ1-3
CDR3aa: CASSLWTNLRVSGNTIYF
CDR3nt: TGTGCCAGCAGCTTGTGGACAAACTTACGGGTCTCTGGAAACACCATATATTTT

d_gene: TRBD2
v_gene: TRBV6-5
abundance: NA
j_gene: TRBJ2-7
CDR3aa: CASTTTGGEQYF
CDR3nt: TGTGCCAGCACCACAACGGGGGGTGAACAGTACTTC

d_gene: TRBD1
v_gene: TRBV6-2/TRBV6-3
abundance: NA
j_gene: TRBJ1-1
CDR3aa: CASSYPYILTGNAEAFF
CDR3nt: TGTGCCAGCAGTTACCCATACATTCTGACAGGGAACGCTGAAGCTTTCTTT

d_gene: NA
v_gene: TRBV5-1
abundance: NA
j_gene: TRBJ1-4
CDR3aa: CASSPQGSTNEKLFF
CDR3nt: TGCGCCAGCAGCCCACAGGGCTCAACTAATGAAAAACTGTTTTTT

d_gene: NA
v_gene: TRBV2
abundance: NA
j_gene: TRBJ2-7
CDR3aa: CASSDLLLSSYEQYF
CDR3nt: TGTGCCAGCAGTGATTTACTTCTTAGCTCCTACGAGCAGTACTTC

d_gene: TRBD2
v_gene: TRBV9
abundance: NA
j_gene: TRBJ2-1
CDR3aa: CASSTMGGDREQFF
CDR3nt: TGTGCCAGCAGCACAATGGGGGGGGACCGGGAGCAGTTCTTC

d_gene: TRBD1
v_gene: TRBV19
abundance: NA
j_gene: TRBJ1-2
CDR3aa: CASSILPGQGVYGYTF
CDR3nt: TGTGCCAGTAGTATACTACCGGGACAGGGAGTCTATGGCTACACCTTC

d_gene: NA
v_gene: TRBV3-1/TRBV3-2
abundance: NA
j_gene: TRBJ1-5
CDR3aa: CASSQGGASNQPQHF
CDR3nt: TGTGCCAGCAGCCAAGGAGGGGCGAGCAATCAGCCCCAGCATTTT

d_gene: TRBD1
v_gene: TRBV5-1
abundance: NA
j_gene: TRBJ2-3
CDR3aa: CASSLDRGPKGTDTQYF
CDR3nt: TGCGCCAGCAGCTTAGACAGGGGGCCGAAAGGCACAGATACGCAGTATTTT

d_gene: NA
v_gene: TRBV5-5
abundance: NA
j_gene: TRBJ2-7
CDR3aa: CASSLALFRGTGSSYEQYF
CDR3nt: TGTGCCAGCAGCTTGGCCCTGTTTAGGGGAACAGGGAGCAGCTACGAGCAGTACTTC

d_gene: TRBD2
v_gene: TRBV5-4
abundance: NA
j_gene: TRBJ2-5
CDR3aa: CASSSMGLAGETQYF
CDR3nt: TGTGCCAGCAGCTCAATGGGACTAGCGGGTGAGACCCAGTACTTC

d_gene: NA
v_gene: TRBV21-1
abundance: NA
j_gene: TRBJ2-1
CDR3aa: CASRPPGLAGGVKQFF
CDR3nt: TGTGCCAGCAGACCCCCGGGACTAGCGGGGGGGGTTAAGCAGTTCTTC

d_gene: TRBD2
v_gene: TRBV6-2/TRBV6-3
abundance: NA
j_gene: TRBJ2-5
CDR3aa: CASSSGAGSETQYF
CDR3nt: TGTGCCAGCAGTTCCGGAGCGGGGAGTGAGACCCAGTACTTC

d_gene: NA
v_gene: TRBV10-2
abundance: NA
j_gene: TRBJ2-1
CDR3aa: CASYESSYNEQFF
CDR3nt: TGCGCCAGCTATGAAAGCTCCTACAATGAGCAGTTCTTC

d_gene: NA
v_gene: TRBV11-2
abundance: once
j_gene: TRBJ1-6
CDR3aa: CASGSSYNSPLHF
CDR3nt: TGTGCCAGCGGGAGCTCCTATAATTCACCCCTCCACTTT

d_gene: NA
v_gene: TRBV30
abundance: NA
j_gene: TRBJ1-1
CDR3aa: CAWVPGRAAGITEAFF
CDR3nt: TGTGCCTGGGTACCGGGCCGTGCTGCGGGGATCACTGAAGCTTTCTTT

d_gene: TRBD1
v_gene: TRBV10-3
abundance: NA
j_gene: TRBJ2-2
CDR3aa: CAISDPGQKNTGELFF
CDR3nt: TGTGCCATCAGTGATCCGGGACAGAAGAACACCGGGGAGCTGTTTTTT

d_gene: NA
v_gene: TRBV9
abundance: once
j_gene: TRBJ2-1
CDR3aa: CASSVASEYNEQFF
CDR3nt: TGTGCCAGCAGCGTAGCTAGTGAATACAATGAGCAGTTCTTC

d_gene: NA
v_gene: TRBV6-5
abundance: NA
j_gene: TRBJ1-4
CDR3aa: CASGAGGEKLFF
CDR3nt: TGTGCCAGCGGGGCAGGAGGTGAAAAACTGTTTTTT